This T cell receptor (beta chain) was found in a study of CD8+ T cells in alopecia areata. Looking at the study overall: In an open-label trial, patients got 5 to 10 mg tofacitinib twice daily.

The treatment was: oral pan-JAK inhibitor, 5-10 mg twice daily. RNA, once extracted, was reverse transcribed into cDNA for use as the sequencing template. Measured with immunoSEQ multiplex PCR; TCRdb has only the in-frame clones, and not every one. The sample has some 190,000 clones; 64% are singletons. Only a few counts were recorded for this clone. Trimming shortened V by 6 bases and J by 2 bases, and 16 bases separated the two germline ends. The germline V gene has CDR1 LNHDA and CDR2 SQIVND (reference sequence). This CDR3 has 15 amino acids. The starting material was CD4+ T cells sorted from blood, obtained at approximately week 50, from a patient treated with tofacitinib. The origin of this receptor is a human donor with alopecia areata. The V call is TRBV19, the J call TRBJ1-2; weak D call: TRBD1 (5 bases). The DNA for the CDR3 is TGTGCCAGTAGGTTGAGCACAGGAAAGAACTATGGCTACACCTTC. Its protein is CASRLSTGKNYGYTF.